Below are 25 T cell receptor beta chains sequenced from a single sample in a study of T cell responses to AZD1222 COVID-19 vaccine. Profiled with immunoSEQ multiplex PCR; TCRdb holds only in-frame clones, not every one. The sample includes more than 110,000 clones, around 93% of them seen just once. The specimen comprised peripheral blood, sampled on day 0 of AZD1222 vaccination. The receptors come from an adult in good health.

The chain couples TRBV7-3 to TRBJ2-2; D gene uncertain. V was trimmed by 5 bases and J by 0 bases, leaving 7 bases between them. Germline V lookup: CDR1 SGHTA, CDR2 FQGTGA. The CDR3 covers 14 residues. CDR3 residues: CASSPVPNTGELFF. The CDR3 coding sequence is TGTGCCAGCAGCCCCGTTCCGAACACCGGGGAGCTGTTTTTT.

The chain uses TRBV7-8 and TRBJ2-2; 11 nucleotides align to TRBD2. From germline, CDR1 is SGHVS and CDR2 FQNEAQ. The CDR3 runs to 16 residues. The V segment lost 5 bases and the J segment 4 bases; nucleotides outside the gene matches: 6. CDR3: CASSRSGGAGTGELFF. The CDR3 nucleotides read TGTGCCAGCAGCCGTAGCGGGGGGGCGGGCACCGGGGAGCTGTTTTTT.

V and J are TRBV5-4 and TRBJ1-6, with 11 bases fitting TRBD1. CDR1 and CDR2 (germline): SGHNT, YYREEE (reference sequence). The CDR3 consists of 15 residues. Trimming at V came to 3 bases and at J to 13 bases, leaving 9 bases not matched to a gene. The CDR3 protein is CASSYRTGGAVPLHF. DNA for the CDR3: TGTGCCAGCAGCTACCGGACAGGGGGCGCGGTGCCCCTCCACTTT. Using reference TRBV5-4 and TRBJ1-6 for the parts outside the CDR3, the full variable domain is ETGVTQSPTHLIKTRGQQVTLRCSSQSGHNTVSWYQQALGQGPQFIFQYYREEENGRGNFPPRFSGLQFPNYSSELNVNALELDDSALYLCASSYRTGGAVPLHFGNGTRLTVT.

The chain uses TRBV11-3 and TRBJ2-3; no definite D call. Deletions cut 5 bases from V and 5 bases from J, with 5 bases between. Germline lookup yields CDR1 SGHNT and CDR2 YENEEA. The CDR3 runs 11 residues. In nucleotides, the CDR3 is TGTGCCAGCAGCCTAGGAGATACGCAGTATTTT. This codes for CASSLGDTQYF.

This clone was observed a few times. This chain uses TRBV7-9 with TRBJ2-7; D unresolved. V dropped 1 base and J dropped 6 bases, with 10 bases sitting between them. The V gene's germline CDR1 is SEHNR and CDR2 FQNEAQ (reference sequence). The CDR3 consists of 13 residues. CDR3 sequence (DNA): TGTGCCAGCAGCTTAGGAGGTCCGGGCGAGCAGTACTTC. Protein product: CASSLGGPGEQYF.

The chain combines TRBV12-5 with TRBJ2-1; 8 bases agree with TRBD2. Germline lookup yields CDR1 LGHNT and CDR2 FRNRAP. The V segment lost 6 bases and the J segment 4 bases; nucleotides outside the gene matches: 8. The CDR3 is 15 amino acids. The CDR3: CASGNQRGGYNEQFF. The CDR3 bases are TGTGCTAGTGGCAACCAACGGGGGGGTTACAATGAGCAGTTCTTC. The variable domain in full, with the rest retrieved from reference TRBV12-5 and TRBJ2-1, is DARVTQTPRHKVTEMGQEVTMRCQPILGHNTVFWYRQTMMQGLELLAYFRNRAPLDDSGMPKDRFSAEMPDATLATLKIQPSEPRDSAVYFCASGNQRGGYNEQFFGPGTRLTVL.

The rearrangement links TRBV5-1 to TRBJ1-2; 7 positions agree with TRBD1. Germline CDR1 and CDR2: SGHRS and YFSETQ. The ends lost 4 bases at V and 5 bases at J; junction bases unmatched: 5. CDR3 size: 13 residues. The CDR3 loop is CASSNPGGYGYTF. CDR3 DNA sequence: TGCGCCAGCAGCAACCCAGGGGGTTATGGCTACACCTTC.

The CDR3 loop is CASSGDTLGDEQYF. The DNA of the CDR3 is TGTGCCAGCAGTGGGGACACTCTCGGGGACGAGCAGTACTTC. The gene calls are TRBV2 and TRBJ2-7; a possible D gene is TRBD1 (6 bases). Germline V gives CDR1 SNHLY, CDR2 FYNNEI. V was clipped by 4 bases and J by 5 bases, with 15 bases between them. This CDR3 is built from 14 residues.

This chain uses TRBV5-1 with TRBJ2-3, with D hard to call. There are 15 residues in the CDR3. Trimming removed 0 bases at V and 4 bases at J, with 12 bases between. The germline CDR1 and CDR2 sequences are SGHRS and YFSETQ. CDR3 DNA: TGCGCCAGCAGCTTGGCCAAACACCAGGCAGATACGCAGTATTTT. Amino acids: CASSLAKHQADTQYF.

The gene calls are TRBV28 and TRBJ2-3; 7 nucleotides line up with TRBD1. The germline CDR1 and CDR2 sequences are MDHEN and SYDVKM. The CDR3 consists of 13 residues. V was clipped by 8 bases and J by 5 bases; unmatched bases: 7. As DNA, the CDR3 is TGTGCCAGCGGGGCAGGGGGATTAGATACGCAGTATTTT. It yields the protein CASGAGGLDTQYF. The variable domain in full, completed from reference TRBV28 and TRBJ2-3, reads DVKVTQSSRYLVKRTGEKVFLECVQDMDHENMFWYRQDPGLGLRLIYFSYDVKMKEKGDIPEGYSVSREKKERFSLILESASTNQTSMYLCASGAGGLDTQYFGPGTRLTVL.

This chain links TRBV5-1 with TRBJ1-2; 8 positions match TRBD1. The V gene end was trimmed by 3 bases and the J gene end by 8 bases; junction bases not matched to a gene: 6. The CDR3 is 13 residues long. Germline CDR1 SGHRS, CDR2 YFSETQ. CDR3 DNA sequence: TGCGCCAGCAGCTACGGGACAGGTTACGGCTACACCTTC. Protein product: CASSYGTGYGYTF.

This clone was picked up a small number of times. V gene TRBV11-3 combines with J gene TRBJ2-2; D gene unclear. This CDR3 has 12 residues. Germline-derived CDR1 and CDR2 are SGHNT and YENEEA. The germline V and J ends were trimmed by 5 bases and 13 bases, with 14 bases remaining between them. The CDR3 reads CASSLISGWLFF. CDR3 bases: TGTGCCAGCAGCCTTATAAGTGGCTGGCTGTTTTTT.

This clone was found once. The chain has TRBV24-1 and TRBJ2-7, with 8 bases that match TRBD1. Germline-derived CDR1 and CDR2 are KGHDR and SFDVKD. The CDR3 runs to 14 residues. The junction had 4 bases not matched to a gene; V was cut back by 2 bases and J by 5 bases. The CDR3 spells CATSDSQGVDEQYF. CDR3 nucleotide sequence: TGTGCCACCAGTGATTCACAGGGGGTAGACGAGCAGTACTTC.

The V gene is TRBV11-3, the J gene TRBJ1-1; TRBD1 might be the D (5 bases). CDR1 is SGHNT and CDR2 is YENEEA in the germline V gene. The CDR3 loop spans 17 amino acids. V lost 2 bases and J lost 4, with 20 bases in between. Here the CDR3 reads CASSLNLLGRGVTEAFF. In nucleotides, the CDR3 is TGTGCCAGCAGCTTAAATCTCTTGGGGCGAGGGGTCACTGAAGCTTTCTTT.

The chain has TRBV19 and TRBJ2-1, with D possibly matching TRBD1 (6 bases). From germline, CDR1 is LNHDA and CDR2 SQIVND (reference sequence). This CDR3 spans 13 amino acids. Trimming stripped 6 bases from V and 6 bases from J, with 12 bases between. CDR3 protein: CASRDSSGNEQFF. The CDR3 region has the DNA TGTGCCAGTAGGGACAGTTCCGGCAATGAGCAGTTCTTC. The full variable domain, rest sourced from reference TRBV19 and TRBJ2-1, is DGGITQSPKYLFRKEGQNVTLSCEQNLNHDAMYWYRQDPGQGLRLIYYSQIVNDFQKGDIAEGYSVSREKKESFPLTVTSAQKNPTAFYLCASRDSSGNEQFFGPGTRLTVL.

This clone is a singleton in its sample. CDR3 bases: TGTGCCAGCACTCAGGACCCAATGGGAGTCACTGAAGCTTTCTTT. Translated, it gives CASTQDPMGVTEAFF. The chain is built from TRBV27 and TRBJ1-1; D not certain. Trimming removed 7 bases at V and 4 bases at J, with 19 bases between. Per germline, CDR1 MNHEY and CDR2 SMNVEV (reference sequence). This CDR3 has 15 residues.

V usage is TRBV7-4 and J usage is TRBJ2-7, with TRBD1 as a possible D gene (5 bases). Deletions cut 7 bases from V and 1 base from J, with 11 bases between. From germline, CDR1 is SGHVT and CDR2 SQSDAQ. The CDR3 sequence is 13 residues long. Written as DNA, the CDR3 is TGTGCCAGCATGTCGGCAGGGTCCTACGAGCAGTACTTC. This codes for CASMSAGSYEQYF.

This chain joins TRBV29-1 and TRBJ2-3; D ambiguous. Trimming left V 3 bases short and J 6 bases short, with 10 bases between. This CDR3 comprises 12 residues. CDR1 and CDR2 from the germline V gene are SQVTM and ANQGSEA. The CDR3 reads CSVEGSLDTQYF. Here the CDR3 DNA reads TGCAGCGTTGAGGGGTCACTGGATACGCAGTATTTT.

The rearrangement links TRBV2 to TRBJ2-1, with TRBD1 matching 12 bases. The CDR3 contains 14 residues. V shed 8 bases and J 8 bases; nucleotides not matched to a gene: 7. CDR1 is SNHLY and CDR2 is FYNNEI in the germline V gene. For the CDR3, the DNA is TGTGCCAGCGCGGGACAGGGGGCTCGCCATGAGCAGTTCTTC. Amino acid sequence: CASAGQGARHEQFF.

This chain connects TRBV5-1 to TRBJ2-3; 10 bases are a match to TRBD2. Germline V gene lookup returns CDR1 SGHRS and CDR2 YFSETQ. With 0 bases clipped from V and 5 bases from J, the junction kept 3 bases outside the gene matches. The CDR3 totals 15 residues. In DNA form, the CDR3 reads TGCGCCAGCAGCTTGGGGACTAGCGGAAGAGATACGCAGTATTTT. Its protein product is CASSLGTSGRDTQYF. Drawing the rest from reference TRBV5-1 and TRBJ2-3, the complete variable domain is KAGVTQTPRYLIKTRGQQVTLSCSPISGHRSVSWYQQTPGQGLQFLFEYFSETQRNKGNFPGRFSGRQFSNSRSEMNVSTLELGDSALYLCASSLGTSGRDTQYFGPGTRLTVL.

The V gene is TRBV11-3, the J gene TRBJ2-5, with 9 bases fitting TRBD1. Trimming took 5 bases from V and 1 from J; bases not matched to a gene: 8. Germline CDR1 is SGHNT and CDR2 is YENEEA. This CDR3 spans 16 amino acids. This CDR3 is CASSQTGTGIQETQYF. The DNA for the CDR3 is TGTGCCAGCAGCCAAACCGGGACAGGGATCCAAGAGACCCAGTACTTC.

This sequence joins TRBV11-1 and TRBJ2-5; a possible D gene is TRBD1 (6 bases). Between the trimmed V and J ends, which lost 2 bases and 2 bases, there was a span of 15 bases. The CDR3 consists of 16 residues. Germline V CDR1 and CDR2: SGHAT, FQDESV (reference sequence). CDR3 DNA sequence: TGTGCCAGCAGCTTATCACGGACAGCGATTCAAGAGACCCAGTACTTC. It specifies CASSLSRTAIQETQYF. Full variable domain (remainder filled in from reference TRBV11-1 and TRBJ2-5): EAEVAQSPRYKITEKSQAVAFWCDPISGHATLYWYRQILGQGPELLVQFQDESVVDDSQLPKDRFSAERLKGVDSTLKIQPAELGDSAMYLCASSLSRTAIQETQYFGPGTRLLVL.

This rearrangement joins TRBV4-1 to TRBJ2-1; the match to TRBD2 covers 7 bases. CDR3 length equals 13 residues. V lost 0 bases to trimming and J lost 15 bases; unmatched junction nucleotides: 8. Germline V gene lookup returns CDR1 MGHRA and CDR2 YSYEKL. Here the CDR3 reads CASSQDRAGVLFF. The CDR3 bases are TGCGCCAGCAGCCAAGATCGGGCGGGGGTGCTGTTCTTC.

The J gene is TRBJ2-2, the V gene TRBV6-5; D not resolved. The germline V and J ends were trimmed by 6 bases and 2 bases, with 10 bases remaining between them. This CDR3 has 14 residues. The V gene's germline CDR1 is MNHEY and CDR2 SVGAGI. The CDR3 sequence is CASRWKSNTGELFF. In DNA, the CDR3 is TGTGCCAGCAGGTGGAAATCTAACACCGGGGAGCTGTTTTTT.

The V call is TRBV3-1 (or the pseudogene TRBV3-2), the J call TRBJ2-2; D gene unclear. V was cut by 4 bases and J by 6 bases, with 9 bases left in between. The CDR3 consists of 13 residues. The germline CDR1 and CDR2 sequences are LGHDT and YNNKEL (reference sequence). CDR3 in amino acids: CASSPRISGELFF. In DNA, the CDR3 is TGTGCCAGCAGCCCCCGGATATCCGGGGAGCTGTTTTTT.